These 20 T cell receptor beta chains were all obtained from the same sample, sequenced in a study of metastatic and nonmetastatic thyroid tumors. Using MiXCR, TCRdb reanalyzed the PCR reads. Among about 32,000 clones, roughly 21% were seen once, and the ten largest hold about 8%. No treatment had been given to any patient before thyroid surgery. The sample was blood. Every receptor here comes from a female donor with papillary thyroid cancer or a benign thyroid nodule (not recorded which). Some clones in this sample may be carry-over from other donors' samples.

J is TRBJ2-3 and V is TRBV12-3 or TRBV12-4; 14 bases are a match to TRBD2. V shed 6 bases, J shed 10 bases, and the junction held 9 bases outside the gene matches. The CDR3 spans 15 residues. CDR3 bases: TGTGCCAGCAGCCGACTAGCGGGAGGGGGGTTCTCGCAGTATTTT. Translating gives CASSRLAGGGFSQYF.

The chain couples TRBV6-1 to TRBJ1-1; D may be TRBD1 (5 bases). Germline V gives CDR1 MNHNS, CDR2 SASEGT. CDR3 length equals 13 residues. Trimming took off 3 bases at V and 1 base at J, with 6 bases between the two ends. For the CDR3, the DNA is TGTGCCAGCAGTGAGCAGGGGAACACTGAAGCTTTCTTT. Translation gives CASSEQGNTEAFF.

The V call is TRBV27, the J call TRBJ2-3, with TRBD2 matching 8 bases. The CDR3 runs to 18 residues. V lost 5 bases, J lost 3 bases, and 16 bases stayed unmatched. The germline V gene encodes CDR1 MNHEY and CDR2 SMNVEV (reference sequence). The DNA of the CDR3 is TGTGCCAGCAGTACCGGCGGGAGGAGGGCCGGGGGAACAGATACGCAGTATTTT. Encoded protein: CASSTGGRRAGGTDTQYF.

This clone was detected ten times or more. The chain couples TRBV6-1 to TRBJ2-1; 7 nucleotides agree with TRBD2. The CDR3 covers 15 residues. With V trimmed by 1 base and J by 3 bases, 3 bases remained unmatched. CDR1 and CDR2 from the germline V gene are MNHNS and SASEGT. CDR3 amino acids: CASSEDPGGYNEQFF. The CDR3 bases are TGTGCCAGCAGTGAAGATCCGGGGGGCTACAATGAGCAGTTCTTC.

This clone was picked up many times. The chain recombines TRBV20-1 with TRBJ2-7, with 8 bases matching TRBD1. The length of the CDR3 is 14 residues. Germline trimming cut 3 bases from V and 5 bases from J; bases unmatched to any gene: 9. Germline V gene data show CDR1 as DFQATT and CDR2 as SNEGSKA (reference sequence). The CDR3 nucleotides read TGCAGTGCTAGTGTTTGGGTGACAGGGGACGAGCAGTACTTC. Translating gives CSASVWVTGDEQYF.

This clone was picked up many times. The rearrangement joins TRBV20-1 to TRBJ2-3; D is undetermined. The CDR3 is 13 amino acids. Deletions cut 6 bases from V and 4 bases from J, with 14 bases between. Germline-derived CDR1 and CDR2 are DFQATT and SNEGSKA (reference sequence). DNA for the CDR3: TGCAGTGCAGATGACGTAGCTTCAGATACGCAGTATTTT. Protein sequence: CSADDVASDTQYF.

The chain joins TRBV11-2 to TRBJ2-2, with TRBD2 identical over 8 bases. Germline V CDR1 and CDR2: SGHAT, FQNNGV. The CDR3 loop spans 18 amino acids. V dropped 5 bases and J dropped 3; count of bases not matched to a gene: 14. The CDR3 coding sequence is TGTGCCAGCAGCCAGAATTCCCCGGGAGGGCGGGACACCGGGGAGCTGTTTTTT. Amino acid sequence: CASSQNSPGGRDTGELFF.

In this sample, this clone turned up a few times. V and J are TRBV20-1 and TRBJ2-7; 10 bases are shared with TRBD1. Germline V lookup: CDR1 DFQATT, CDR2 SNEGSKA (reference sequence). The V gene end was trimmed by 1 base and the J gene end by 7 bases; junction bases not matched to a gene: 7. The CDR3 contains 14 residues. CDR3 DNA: TGCAGTGCTAGAGTGGGACAGGGGTTTGGGGAGCAGTACTTC. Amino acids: CSARVGQGFGEQYF.

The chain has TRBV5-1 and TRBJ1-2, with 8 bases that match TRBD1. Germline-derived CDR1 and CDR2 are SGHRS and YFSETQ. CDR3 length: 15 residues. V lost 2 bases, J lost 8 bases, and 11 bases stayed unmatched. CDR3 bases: TGCGCCAGCAGCTTAGAACCCAGGGGGCTTGAGGGCTACACCTTC. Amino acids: CASSLEPRGLEGYTF.

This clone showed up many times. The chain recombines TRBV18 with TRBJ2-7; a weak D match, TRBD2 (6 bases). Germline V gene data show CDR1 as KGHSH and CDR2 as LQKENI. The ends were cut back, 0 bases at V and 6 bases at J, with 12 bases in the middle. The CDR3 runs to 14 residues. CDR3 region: CASSPPAGQGEQYF. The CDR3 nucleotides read TGTGCCAGCTCACCACCGGCGGGGCAGGGCGAGCAGTACTTC.

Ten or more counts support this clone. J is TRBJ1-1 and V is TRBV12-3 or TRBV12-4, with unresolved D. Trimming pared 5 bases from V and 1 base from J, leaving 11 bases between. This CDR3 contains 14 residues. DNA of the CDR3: TGTGCCAGCAGTGAAGGACGGAGGAACACTGAAGCTTTCTTT. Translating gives CASSEGRRNTEAFF.

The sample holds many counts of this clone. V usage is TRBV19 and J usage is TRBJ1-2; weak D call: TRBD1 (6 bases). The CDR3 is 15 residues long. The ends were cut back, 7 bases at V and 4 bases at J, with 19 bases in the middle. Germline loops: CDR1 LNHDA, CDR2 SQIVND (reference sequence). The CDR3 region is CASTHPGAGPYGYTF. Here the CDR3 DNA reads TGTGCCAGTACTCATCCGGGGGCCGGGCCCTATGGCTACACCTTC.

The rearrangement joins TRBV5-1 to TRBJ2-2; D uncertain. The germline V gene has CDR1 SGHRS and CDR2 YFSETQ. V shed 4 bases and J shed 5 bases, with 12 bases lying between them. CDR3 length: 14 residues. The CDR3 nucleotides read TGCGCCAGCAGCCCAGGTCTGGGTACCGGGGAGCTGTTTTTT. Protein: CASSPGLGTGELFF.

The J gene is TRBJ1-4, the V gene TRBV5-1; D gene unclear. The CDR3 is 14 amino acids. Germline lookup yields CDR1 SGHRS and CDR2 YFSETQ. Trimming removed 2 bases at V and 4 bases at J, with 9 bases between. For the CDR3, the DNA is TGCGCCAGCAGCTTCGGGGTGAATAATGAAAAACTGTTTTTT. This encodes CASSFGVNNEKLFF.

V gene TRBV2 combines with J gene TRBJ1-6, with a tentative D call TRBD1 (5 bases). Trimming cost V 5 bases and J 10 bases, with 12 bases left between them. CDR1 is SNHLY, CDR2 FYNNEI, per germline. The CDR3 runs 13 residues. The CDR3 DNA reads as TGTGCCAGCAGTTTGACAGTCGACTCACCCCTCCACTTT. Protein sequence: CASSLTVDSPLHF.

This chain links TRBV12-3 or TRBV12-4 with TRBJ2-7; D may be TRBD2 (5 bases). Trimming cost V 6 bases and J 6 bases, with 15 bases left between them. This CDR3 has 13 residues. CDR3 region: CASSVGIHGEQYF. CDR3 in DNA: TGTGCCAGCAGCGTCGGGATTCACGGCGAGCAGTACTTC.

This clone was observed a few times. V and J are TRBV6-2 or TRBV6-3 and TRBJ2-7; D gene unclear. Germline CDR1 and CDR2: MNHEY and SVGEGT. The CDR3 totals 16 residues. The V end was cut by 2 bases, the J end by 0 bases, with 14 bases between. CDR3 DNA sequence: TGTGCCAGCAGTTACCCCTTTATCTGGAGCTCCTACGAGCAGTACTTC. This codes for CASSYPFIWSSYEQYF.

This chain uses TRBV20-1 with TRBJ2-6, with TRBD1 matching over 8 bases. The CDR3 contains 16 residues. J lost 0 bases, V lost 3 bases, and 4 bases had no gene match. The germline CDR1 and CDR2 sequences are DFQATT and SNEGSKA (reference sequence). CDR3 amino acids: CSASHRGFSGANVLTF. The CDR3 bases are TGCAGTGCTAGCCACAGGGGGTTCTCTGGGGCCAACGTCCTGACTTTC.

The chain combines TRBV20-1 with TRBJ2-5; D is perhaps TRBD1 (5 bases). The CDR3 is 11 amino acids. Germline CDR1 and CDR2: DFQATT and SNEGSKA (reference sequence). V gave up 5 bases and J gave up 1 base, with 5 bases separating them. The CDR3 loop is CSAQGQETQYF. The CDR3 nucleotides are TGCAGTGCTCAGGGCCAAGAGACCCAGTACTTC.

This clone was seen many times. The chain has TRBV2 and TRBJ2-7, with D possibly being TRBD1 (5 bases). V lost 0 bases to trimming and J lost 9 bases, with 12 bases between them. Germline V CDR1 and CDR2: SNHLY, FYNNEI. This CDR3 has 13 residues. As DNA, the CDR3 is TGTGCCAGCAGTGAAGCCTCGGACACACGGCAGTACTTC. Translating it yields CASSEASDTRQYF.